This TCR beta chain was obtained from a study of Graves' ophthalmopathy and Graves' hyperthyroidism. Findings and caveats of the study: Sensitivity reached 85% to 90% and specificity about 76% for a 13-signature model separating ophthalmopathy from stable hyperthyroidism.

CDR3 size: 13 residues. From germline, CDR1 is MGHDK and CDR2 SYGVNS. The V end was cut by 3 bases, the J end by 7 bases, with 12 bases between. Scientists amplified the TCR beta CDR3 regions from RNA transcripts. The authors performed first-round RT-PCR with HTBI primers and then a second-round multiplex PCR. TCRdb re-called the multiplex PCR reads through MiXCR, storing one row per CDR3 protein. The sample carries 740,000 or so distinct CDR3 sequences, 35% to 50% recorded once. In the case of this clonotype: The antigen remains unidentified. A much larger clonotype is one base distant, so this may be a read error.

Patients with other autoimmune diseases, uncontrolled infections, pregnancy or lactation were excluded. Physicians reached a diagnosis by relying on clinical symptoms, serum thyroxine, TRAb, thyroid ultrasound and orbital computed tomography. PBMCs were isolated from an approximately 10 ml sample of fresh peripheral blood. The receptor was derived from an adult man with Graves' ophthalmopathy. This chain links TRBV25-1 with TRBJ1-2; possible D gene TRBD1, 5 bases. Material for sequencing was peripheral blood. Here the CDR3 DNA reads TGTGCCAGCAGTGATAGTGCCGGGGCTGGCTACACCTTC. Its translation is CASSDSAGAGYTF.